Below are 5 T cell receptor beta chains sequenced from a single sample in a study of shared clonotypes between healthy human individuals. Profiled with immunoSEQ multiplex PCR; TCRdb holds only in-frame clones, not every one. The top ten hold 0.55% to 0.7% of the sample, which has about 990,000 clones, approximately 78% seen once. Source material: memory CD4+ T cells from PBMCs. As to subset: CD45RA-negative fraction. The receptors come from a man aged 18 to 29 in good health. Some clones in this sample may be carry-over from other donors' samples.

With respect to this clone: Distinct nucleotide sequences in the sample also encode this CDR3. The chain carries TRBV7-3 and TRBJ2-3, with D possibly TRBD2 on 5 matching bases. The CDR3 is 14 amino acids. The germline gives CDR1 SGHTA, CDR2 FQGTGA. The V end was cut by 0 bases, the J end by 1 base, with 5 bases between. For the CDR3, the DNA is TGTGCCAGCAGCTTAACTAGCGGCACAGATACGCAGTATTTT. It codes for CASSLTSGTDTQYF.

J is TRBJ2-7 and V is TRBV5-8; D is perhaps TRBD1 or TRBD2 (5 bases each). CDR3 length equals 18 residues. CDR1 and CDR2 (germline): SGHTS, YDEGEE. V was trimmed by 4 bases and J by 5 bases, leaving 28 bases between them. The CDR3 here is CASSPGKGRRVRRHEQYF. The CDR3 bases are TGTGCCAGCAGCCCGGGGAAGGGACGTCGTGTGAGGAGACACGAGCAGTACTTC.

This chain links TRBV5-4 with TRBJ2-5; TRBD1 aligns across 10 bases. CDR3 size: 16 residues. The germline CDR1 and CDR2 sequences are SGHNT and YYREEE (reference sequence). The V gene end was trimmed by 3 bases and the J gene end by 4 bases; junction bases not matched to a gene: 9. As DNA, the CDR3 is TGTGCCAGCAGCTCCCGGGACAGGGGATCGGGAGAGACCCAGTACTTC. Translation gives CASSSRDRGSGETQYF.

The gene calls are TRBV7-3 and TRBJ2-6; D uncertain. The CDR3 consists of 14 residues. Per germline, CDR1 SGHTA and CDR2 FQGTGA. The ends were cut back, 1 base at V and 2 bases at J, with 3 bases in the middle. CDR3 coding DNA: TGTGCCAGCAGCTTAAAGGCTGGGGCCAACGTCCTGACTTTC. Encoded protein: CASSLKAGANVLTF. Full variable domain (rest looked up from reference TRBV7-3 and TRBJ2-6): GAGVSQTPSNKVTEKGKYVELRCDPISGHTALYWYRQSLGQGPEFLIYFQGTGAADDSGLPNDRFFAVRPEGSVSTLKIQRTERGDSAVYLCASSLKAGANVLTFGAGSRLTVL.

The DNA for the CDR3 is TGTGCCAGCAGCGGTAGACTAGCGGGGGCCTACAATGAGCAGTTCTTC. It yields the protein CASSGRLAGAYNEQFF. The chain has TRBV6-6 and TRBJ2-1; 12 bases fit TRBD2. This CDR3 is 16 amino acids long. V was clipped by 6 bases and J by 2 bases; unmatched bases: 5. Germline CDR1 and CDR2: MNHNY and SVGAGI (reference sequence).